The next 8 T cell receptor beta chains were all read from a single sample in a study of T cell repertoires in cytomegalovirus infection. TCRdb recomputed calls from the reads with MiXCR, one row per CDR3 protein. The data show 60,000 to 80,000 distinct CDR3 sequences, with around 20% seen just once and around 70% held by the top ten. These receptors lack a known antigen. The sequencing used CD8+ T cells from cultured PBMCs, collected from culture after CMV antigen stimulation. The source of these receptors is a human donor in good health (CMV status not recorded). Some clones in this sample may be carry-over from other donors' samples.

The chain couples TRBV12-3 or TRBV12-4 to TRBJ1-1, with unresolved D. With 5 bases removed from V and 8 bases from J, the gap between germline ends came to 12 bases. The CDR3 totals 12 residues. The DNA for the CDR3 is TGTGCCAGCAGTCAGAATACACTGGAAGCTTTCTTT. Translated: CASSQNTLEAFF.

The chain links TRBV12-3 or TRBV12-4 to TRBJ1-5; 7 bases are a match to TRBD1. J gave up 7 bases and V 6 bases, and 12 bases lay outside the gene matches. The CDR3 covers 15 residues. In DNA form, the CDR3 reads TGTGCCAGCAGCTTAACCGGAGGGGGCGACCAGCCCCAGCATTTT. This encodes CASSLTGGGDQPQHF.

This chain joins TRBV6-1 and TRBJ1-5; no clear D gene. Trimming pared 2 bases from V and 0 bases from J, leaving 11 bases between. Germline V gene lookup returns CDR1 MNHNS and CDR2 SASEGT. The CDR3 loop spans 16 amino acids. The CDR3 region has the DNA TGTGCCAGCAGTGAAAAACAGCCTTATAGCAATCAGCCCCAGCATTTT. Translating gives CASSEKQPYSNQPQHF.

The chain has TRBV27 and TRBJ2-7; TRBD2 might be the D (5 bases). This CDR3 is built from 15 residues. Trimming pared 0 bases from V and 6 bases from J, leaving 15 bases between. Per the germline V gene, CDR1 is MNHEY and CDR2 is SMNVEV (reference sequence). CDR3 nucleotide sequence: TGTGCCAGCAGTTTATCGGCGGGCCAATCCCGCGAGCAGTACTTC. Protein sequence: CASSLSAGQSREQYF.

This clonotype was detected only a few times. The rearrangement joins TRBV7-2 to TRBJ2-7; the match to TRBD1 covers 9 bases. The CDR3 extends over 13 amino acids. Germline V gene data show CDR1 as SGHTA and CDR2 as FQGNSA. After removal of 5 bases from V and 7 bases from J, the junction contained 6 bases not matched to a gene. CDR3 bases: TGTGCCAGCAGCAGAGGACAGGGGAGAGAGCAGTACTTC. Translation gives CASSRGQGREQYF.

This clonotype appeared a few times. The V gene is TRBV12-3 or TRBV12-4, the J gene TRBJ2-5; D unresolved. This CDR3 is built from 12 residues. V lost 3 bases and J lost 5, with 7 bases in between. The CDR3 reads CASSFLGETQYF. CDR3 bases: TGTGCCAGCAGTTTCCTTGGCGAGACCCAGTACTTC.

This clonotype came up a few times. The chain recombines TRBV7-2 with TRBJ1-1, with D unclear. The V end was cut by 0 bases, the J end by 5 bases, with 22 bases between. Germline V gene sequence: CDR1 SGHTA, CDR2 FQGNSA. The length of the CDR3 is 18 residues. CDR3 nucleotide sequence: TGTGCCAGCAGCTTAGCGGCGGGGTTAGGCAGGCTAAAGACTGAAGCTTTCTTT. Protein sequence: CASSLAAGLGRLKTEAFF.

The J gene is TRBJ1-1, the V gene TRBV6-2 or TRBV6-3; D not resolved. V gave up 2 bases and J gave up 1 base, with 11 bases separating them. The CDR3 consists of 15 residues. Per the germline V gene, CDR1 is MNHEY and CDR2 is SVGEGT. CDR3 nucleotides: TGTGCCAGCAGTTACCCCGGACGGAGGAACACTGAAGCTTTCTTT. Translation gives CASSYPGRRNTEAFF.